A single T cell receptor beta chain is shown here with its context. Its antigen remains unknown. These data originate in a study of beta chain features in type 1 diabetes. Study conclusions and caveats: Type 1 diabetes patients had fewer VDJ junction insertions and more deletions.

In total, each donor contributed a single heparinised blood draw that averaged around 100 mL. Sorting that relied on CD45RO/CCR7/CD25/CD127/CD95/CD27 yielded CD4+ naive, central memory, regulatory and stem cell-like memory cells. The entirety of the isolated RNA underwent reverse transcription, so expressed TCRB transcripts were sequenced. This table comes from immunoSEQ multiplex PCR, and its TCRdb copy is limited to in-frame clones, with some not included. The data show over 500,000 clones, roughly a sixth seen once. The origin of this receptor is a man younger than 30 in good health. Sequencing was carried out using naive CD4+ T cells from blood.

The CDR3 DNA follows: TGTGCCAGCTCACAGGGGCCCTCCTACGAGCAGTACTTC. As protein: CASSQGPSYEQYF. The chain has TRBV7-2 and TRBJ2-7, with TRBD1 identical over 7 bases. J was trimmed by 0 bases and V by 8 bases; bases with no gene match: 4. Per germline, CDR1 SGHTA and CDR2 FQGNSA. This CDR3 has 13 amino acids.